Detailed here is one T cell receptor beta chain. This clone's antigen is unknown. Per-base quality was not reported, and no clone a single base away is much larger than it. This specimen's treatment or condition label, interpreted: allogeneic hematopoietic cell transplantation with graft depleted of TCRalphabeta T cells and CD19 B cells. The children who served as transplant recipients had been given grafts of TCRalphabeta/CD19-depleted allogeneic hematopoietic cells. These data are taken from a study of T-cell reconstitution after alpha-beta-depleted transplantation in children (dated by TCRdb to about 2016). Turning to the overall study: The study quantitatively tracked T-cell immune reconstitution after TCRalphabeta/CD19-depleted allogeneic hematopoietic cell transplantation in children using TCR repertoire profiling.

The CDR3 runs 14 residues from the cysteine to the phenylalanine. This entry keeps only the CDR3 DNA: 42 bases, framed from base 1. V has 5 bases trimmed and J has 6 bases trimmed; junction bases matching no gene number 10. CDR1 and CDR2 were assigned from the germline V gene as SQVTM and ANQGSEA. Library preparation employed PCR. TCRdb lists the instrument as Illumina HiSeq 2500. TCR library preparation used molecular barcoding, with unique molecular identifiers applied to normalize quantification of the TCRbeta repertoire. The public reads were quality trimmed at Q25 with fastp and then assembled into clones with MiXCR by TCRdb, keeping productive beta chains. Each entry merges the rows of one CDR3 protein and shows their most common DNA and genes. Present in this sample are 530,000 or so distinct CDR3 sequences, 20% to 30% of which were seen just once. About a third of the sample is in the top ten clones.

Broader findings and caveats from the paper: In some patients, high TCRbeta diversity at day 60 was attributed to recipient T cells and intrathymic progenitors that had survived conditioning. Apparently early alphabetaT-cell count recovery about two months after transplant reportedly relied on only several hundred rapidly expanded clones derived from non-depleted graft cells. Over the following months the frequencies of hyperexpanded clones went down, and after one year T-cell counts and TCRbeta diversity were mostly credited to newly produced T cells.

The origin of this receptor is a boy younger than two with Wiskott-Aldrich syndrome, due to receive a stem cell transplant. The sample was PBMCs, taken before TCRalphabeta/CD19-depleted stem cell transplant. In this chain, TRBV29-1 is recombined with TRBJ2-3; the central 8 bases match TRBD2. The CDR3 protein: CSVSAGVRADTQYF. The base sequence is TGCAGCGTTTCAGCGGGAGTTCGGGCGGATACGCAGTATTTT.